These 27 T cell receptor beta chains were sequenced from one sample in a study of cytomegalovirus exposure and HLA in healthy donors. With 60 Vbeta and 13 Jbeta primers, the PCR was carried out. Method: immunoSEQ multiplex PCR; TCRdb's copy keeps in-frame clones and lacks some. Found here are 150,000 to 180,000 clones, approximately 81% of them singletons; the top ten hold more than 1.2%. Sequencing was performed on PBMCs. Receptors were obtained from a man between 18 and 35 years old in good health and CMV-seronegative.

The rearrangement uses TRBV19 and TRBJ2-5; TRBD2 matches at 10 bases. Per germline, CDR1 LNHDA and CDR2 SQIVND (reference sequence). V trimming: 6 bases; J trimming: 2 bases; junction bases outside the gene matches: 15. The CDR3 runs 18 residues. CDR3 loop: CASSRCPGLAITQETQYF. The CDR3 DNA follows: TGTGCCAGTAGCCGTTGCCCGGGACTAGCGATAACACAAGAGACCCAGTACTTC.

This chain links TRBV19 with TRBJ2-1, with 9 bases that match TRBD1. Germline CDR1 reads LNHDA; CDR2 reads SQIVND (reference sequence). This CDR3 is built from 14 residues. V shed 9 bases and J 6 bases; nucleotides not matched to a gene: 9. The CDR3 DNA reads TGTGCCAGCTCGCCGGACAGGGGACCCAATGAGCAGTTCTTC. Translated, it gives CASSPDRGPNEQFF.

The chain employs TRBV2 and TRBJ1-4, with a possible D match to TRBD1 (5 bases). Germline V gives CDR1 SNHLY, CDR2 FYNNEI. The CDR3 spans 16 residues. Trimming pared 3 bases from V and 0 bases from J, leaving 11 bases between. In DNA, the CDR3 is TGTGCCAGCAGTGACAGGGCTGCGGCAACTAATGAAAAACTGTTTTTT. This codes for CASSDRAAATNEKLFF.

The V and J genes are TRBV6-5 and TRBJ1-2, with 8 positions matching TRBD1. The CDR3 extends over 14 amino acids. V was pared by 0 bases and J by 5 bases, with 2 bases of the junction left unmatched. CDR1 MNHEY and CDR2 SVGAGI come from the germline V gene. The DNA for the CDR3 is TGTGCCAGCAGTTACTCTACAGGGGGGTATGGCTACACCTTC. Protein: CASSYSTGGYGYTF.

This clone was counted between two and nine times. CDR3 sequence (DNA): TGTGCCAGCCCGTGGGGACAGGGGTATGGCTACACCTTC. It encodes CASPWGQGYGYTF. The V gene is TRBV2, the J gene TRBJ1-2; 10 bases line up with TRBD1. The junction had 5 bases not matched to a gene; V was cut back by 8 bases and J by 5 bases. This CDR3 region has 13 residues. Per the germline V gene, CDR1 is SNHLY and CDR2 is FYNNEI.

The chain recombines TRBV6-6 with TRBJ2-3; D is possibly TRBD1 (6 bases). Germline lookup yields CDR1 MNHNY and CDR2 SVGAGI (reference sequence). The CDR3 spans 16 residues. Trimming removed 4 bases from V and 2 bases from J, with 16 bases in between. The CDR3 reads CASSSPGQALTDTQYF. The CDR3 region has the DNA TGTGCCAGCAGTTCGCCGGGACAAGCTCTCACAGATACGCAGTATTTT.

The chain combines TRBV7-2 with TRBJ1-1, with D perhaps TRBD1 (6 bases). Trimming shortened V by 1 base and J by 6 bases, and 18 bases separated the two germline ends. CDR1 is SGHTA and CDR2 is FQGNSA in the germline V gene. This CDR3 comprises 16 residues. The CDR3 sequence is CASSLVSVREGAEAFF. DNA of the CDR3: TGTGCCAGCAGCTTAGTCTCGGTGAGGGAGGGGGCTGAAGCTTTCTTT.

The V and J genes are TRBV4-3 and TRBJ2-2; possible D gene TRBD2, 7 bases. V lost 2 bases and J 2 bases, leaving 21 bases between the germline ends. The germline CDR1 and CDR2 sequences are LGHNA and YSLEER. This CDR3 has 19 residues. CDR3 nucleotides: TGCGCCAGCAGCCAATGGGGGGCTCCTAGCGGAGGAAACACCGGGGAGCTGTTTTTT. Its translation: CASSQWGAPSGGNTGELFF.

The rearrangement links TRBV6-1 to TRBJ1-2, with 10 bases aligning to TRBD1. V shed 6 bases and J 7 bases; nucleotides not matched to a gene: 11. The CDR3 has 15 amino acids. Germline CDR1 MNHNS, CDR2 SASEGT. The CDR3: CASSPSRQGAGGYTF. The CDR3 DNA sequence: TGTGCCAGCAGCCCCTCGAGACAGGGGGCGGGTGGCTACACCTTC.

This sequence joins TRBV18 and TRBJ2-1; 8 bases line up with TRBD2. Trimming took 7 bases from V and 0 from J; bases not matched to a gene: 5. CDR3 length: 15 amino acids. Germline CDR1 is KGHSH and CDR2 is LQKENI. In nucleotides, the CDR3 is TGTGCCAGCTTGTCGGGAGGGGGCTCCTACAATGAGCAGTTCTTC. This gives the protein CASLSGGGSYNEQFF.

J is TRBJ1-6 and V is TRBV4-3; D is ambiguous. In germline, CDR1 is LGHNA, CDR2 YSLEER. The CDR3 spans 16 residues. Deletions cut 8 bases from V and 0 bases from J, with 14 bases between. The DNA for the CDR3 is TGCGCCAGCTCTCAAGGGAGGAGCTCCTATAATTCACCCCTCCACTTT. Protein product: CASSQGRSSYNSPLHF.

A single count supports this clone. CDR3 residues: CASSFPLAGPNTGELFF. The CDR3 DNA sequence: TGTGCCAGCAGCTTCCCCCTAGCGGGACCGAACACCGGGGAGCTGTTTTTT. This chain uses TRBV7-2 with TRBJ2-2, with 9 nucleotides matching TRBD2. J lost 0 bases, V lost 3 bases, and 5 bases had no gene match. The CDR3 spans 17 residues. Germline CDR1 reads SGHTA; CDR2 reads FQGNSA.

This chain connects TRBV29-1 to TRBJ2-2, with 10 bases identical to TRBD1. Germline CDR1 and CDR2: SQVTM and ANQGSEA. V was pared by 6 bases and J by 6 bases, with 7 bases of the junction left unmatched. This CDR3 has 14 amino acids. The DNA for the CDR3 is TGCAGCGTGGGGACCGGGACAGGGGCCGGGGAGCTGTTTTTT. The encoded protein is CSVGTGTGAGELFF.

This chain links TRBV5-1 with TRBJ1-2; maybe TRBD1 (5 bases). V gave up 2 bases and J gave up 2 bases, with 13 bases separating them. CDR1 and CDR2 from the germline V gene are SGHRS and YFSETQ. CDR3 size: 15 residues. The CDR3 protein is CASSFTPGVNYGYTF. CDR3 nucleotides: TGCGCCAGCAGCTTTACTCCGGGGGTAAACTATGGCTACACCTTC.

The chain recombines TRBV7-9 with TRBJ1-1, with D possibly matching TRBD1 (6 bases). The ends were cut back, 5 bases at V and 4 bases at J, with 11 bases in the middle. This CDR3 spans 13 amino acids. Germline-derived CDR1 and CDR2 are SEHNR and FQNEAQ (reference sequence). The CDR3 here is CASSPGGATEAFF. The DNA of the CDR3 is TGTGCCAGCAGCCCGGGGGGGGCCACTGAAGCTTTCTTT.

The chain is built from TRBV9 and TRBJ2-1, with D perhaps matching TRBD2 (5 bases). This CDR3 has 13 residues. Between the trimmed V and J ends, which lost 4 bases and 8 bases, there was a span of 13 bases. In germline, CDR1 is SGDLS, CDR2 YYNGEE. Written as DNA, the CDR3 is TGTGCCAGCAGCCCCACGGGGATGGATGAGCAGTTCTTC. Translating gives CASSPTGMDEQFF.

The chain links TRBV4-3 to TRBJ2-2; D gene ambiguous. This CDR3 is built from 17 residues. Trimming took 0 bases from V and 4 from J, leaving 15 bases between them. Germline V gene data show CDR1 as LGHNA and CDR2 as YSLEER. CDR3 residues: CASSQDLTRRFTGELFF. CDR3 coding DNA: TGCGCCAGCAGCCAAGATCTTACGCGGCGGTTCACCGGGGAGCTGTTTTTT.

V gene TRBV2 combines with J gene TRBJ2-5; D unresolved. The CDR3 extends over 13 amino acids. V was trimmed by 8 bases and J by 0 bases, leaving 10 bases between them. Germline V gene sequence: CDR1 SNHLY, CDR2 FYNNEI. CDR3: CASGLQNQETQYF. As DNA, the CDR3 is TGTGCCAGCGGGCTACAGAACCAAGAGACCCAGTACTTC.

The chain recombines TRBV7-2 with TRBJ2-1; TRBD2 matches 9 bases. V was clipped by 10 bases and J by 6 bases; unmatched bases: 7. The CDR3 runs to 13 residues. Looked up from germline, CDR1 is SGHTA and CDR2 is FQGNSA. In nucleotides, the CDR3 is TGTGCCACAGCGGGAGGCCACGCCAATGAGCAGTTCTTC. It translates to CATAGGHANEQFF.

The V call is TRBV9, the J call TRBJ2-2, with 13 bases aligning to TRBD2. The V and J ends lost 4 bases and 1 base, in that order; junction bases with no gene match: 7. Germline V CDR1 and CDR2: SGDLS, YYNGEE. The CDR3 has 18 amino acids. The CDR3 is CASSTQLAGGMNTGELFF. The CDR3 bases are TGTGCCAGCAGCACCCAACTAGCGGGAGGGATGAACACCGGGGAGCTGTTTTTT.

The chain has TRBV27 and TRBJ1-5, with TRBD1 as a possible D gene (6 bases). The CDR3 is 14 amino acids. V was shortened by 5 bases and J by 4 bases, with 12 bases between the two germline ends. The germline V gene encodes CDR1 MNHEY and CDR2 SMNVEV (reference sequence). CDR3 bases: TGTGCCAGCAGTGGGGGCAGAGAAAATCAGCCCCAGCATTTT. It encodes CASSGGRENQPQHF.

This clone was detected only a few times. The J gene is TRBJ2-2, the V gene TRBV10-1; D not resolved. Germline-derived CDR1 and CDR2 are WNHNN and SYGVQD (reference sequence). The V end lost 7 bases, the J end lost 1 base, and 7 bases lay between the germline ends. The CDR3 runs to 13 residues. The CDR3 DNA follows: TGCGCCAGCACGTCAGGGAACACCGGGGAGCTGTTTTTT. This translates into CASTSGNTGELFF.

CDR3: CASSSTGTQLAEINYEQYF. The CDR3 DNA sequence: TGTGCCAGCAGCTCTACTGGGACCCAACTAGCGGAGATCAACTACGAGCAGTACTTC. V gene TRBV5-6 combines with J gene TRBJ2-5; 8 nucleotides agree with TRBD2. The J call may be faulty, since TRBJ2-7 better matches the DNA end. The CDR3 has 19 residues. Germline CDR1 reads SGHDT; CDR2 reads YYEEEE.

The chain has TRBV10-1 and TRBJ1-2, with D uncertain. V was clipped by 8 bases and J by 2 bases, with 12 bases between them. CDR3 size: 13 residues. Germline V gives CDR1 WNHNN, CDR2 SYGVQD (reference sequence). DNA of the CDR3: TGCGCCAGCGCCCCAACCGAGAACTATGGCTACACCTTC. Protein: CASAPTENYGYTF.

J is TRBJ2-3 and V is TRBV27, with TRBD2 as a possible D gene (7 bases). This CDR3 is 15 amino acids long. Germline loops: CDR1 MNHEY, CDR2 SMNVEV (reference sequence). The V end lost 10 bases, the J end lost 2 bases, and 19 bases lay between the germline ends. As DNA, the CDR3 is TGTGCCACATGCCTCCGGGGGGCCGACACAGATACGCAGTATTTT. Translation gives CATCLRGADTDTQYF.

V gene TRBV6-6 combines with J gene TRBJ1-2, with 7 bases matching TRBD1. Germline assignment: CDR1 MNHNY and CDR2 SVGAGI (reference sequence). CDR3 size: 13 residues. Trimming took 8 bases from V and 5 from J; bases not matched to a gene: 8. The CDR3 DNA reads as TGTGCCAGCGCCGAGGGGGCAGGATATGGCTACACCTTC. Translating it yields CASAEGAGYGYTF.

The rearrangement links TRBV5-6 to TRBJ2-6, with a tentative D call TRBD2 (6 bases). Germline CDR1 SGHDT, CDR2 YYEEEE. V dropped 0 bases and J dropped 0 bases, with 10 bases sitting between them. The CDR3 runs 17 residues. DNA for the CDR3: TGTGCCAGCAGCTTGGAGGGACTTCTCTCTGGGGCCAACGTCCTGACTTTC. Translated, it gives CASSLEGLLSGANVLTF.